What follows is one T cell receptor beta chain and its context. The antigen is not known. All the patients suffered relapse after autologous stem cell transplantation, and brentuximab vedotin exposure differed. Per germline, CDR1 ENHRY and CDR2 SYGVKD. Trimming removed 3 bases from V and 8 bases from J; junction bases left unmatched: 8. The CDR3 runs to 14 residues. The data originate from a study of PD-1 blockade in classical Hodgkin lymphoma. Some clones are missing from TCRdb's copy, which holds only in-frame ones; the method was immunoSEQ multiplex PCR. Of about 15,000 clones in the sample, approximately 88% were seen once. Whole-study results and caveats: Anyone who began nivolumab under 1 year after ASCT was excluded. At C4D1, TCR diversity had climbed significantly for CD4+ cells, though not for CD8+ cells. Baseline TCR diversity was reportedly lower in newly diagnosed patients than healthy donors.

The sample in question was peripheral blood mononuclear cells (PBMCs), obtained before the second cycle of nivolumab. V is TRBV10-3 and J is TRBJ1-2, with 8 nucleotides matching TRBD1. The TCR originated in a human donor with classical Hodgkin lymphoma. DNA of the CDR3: TGTGCCATCAGTGATAACCCAGGGGGCCTGGGCTACACCTTC. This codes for CAISDNPGGLGYTF.